This T cell receptor (beta chain) was profiled in a study of beta chain features in type 1 diabetes (dated by TCRdb to 2016 to 2019). For the study in its entirety: No differences in mean age, gender distribution, total cell number or subset yield were found between patients and healthy donors. Naive and central memory subsets were obtained from all 28 donors, but regulatory and stem cell-like memory subsets were isolated from only 8 patients and roughly 8 healthy donors. A total of 85 million to 140 million sorted cells were examined across all samples, and the number of cells per subset was strongly correlated with RNA yield. In the study, TCRB repertoires of sorted circulating CD4+ T cell subsets from recently diagnosed type 1 diabetes patients were compared with those of matched healthy donors.

Study-level results and caveats: Because small numbers of individuals were included in the HLA sub-analyses, any influence of HLA type on TCRB rearrangement was left unresolved. Sequencing cDNA rather than genomic DNA could over-represent highly expressing activated cells, although activation and CD3 levels did not differ between groups. In all four CD4+ subsets, TCRB CDR3 length was moderately but significantly shorter in type 1 diabetes patients. Patients with type 1 diabetes made fewer insertions and deleted more nucleotides at VDJ recombination sites, implying thymic rearrangement abnormalities. Shorter templates might have been favored by PCR, but patient and control samples were amplified and corrected together, so both groups would have been affected equally by any skew. The naive, central memory and regulatory TCRB repertoires appeared to resemble one another more closely among patients than among healthy donors.

V drops 5 bases and J drops 5 bases, leaving 15 bases in between. From the germline V gene, CDR1 is SGHTA and CDR2 is FQGTGA. The CDR3 holds 14 amino acids from the cysteine to the phenylalanine. CDR3 DNA is the only sequence kept; it has 42 bases, read in frame from the first base. On this clone itself: What antigen it recognizes has not been identified. Base qualities are missing; no much larger clone stands one base away.

A single peripheral blood draw of 90 to 150 mL on average was collected from each donor into heparinised tubes. A BD FACSAria II and a panel including CD45RO, CCR7, CD25, CD127, CD95 and CD27 were used to sort naive, central memory, regulatory and stem cell-like memory CD4+ T cells. Every sorted population had a purity above 98%. PBMCs were isolated immediately by Lymphoprep density gradient centrifugation and stained directly without culture. To minimize batch effects, samples were stained and sorted in pairs, one healthy donor with one patient per experiment. The entire isolated RNA was reverse transcribed using the High Capacity cDNA Reverse Transcription Kit, and thus expressed TCRB transcripts were sequenced. Naive, central memory and regulatory T cell samples underwent deep immunoSEQ sequencing, averaging approximately 3.3 million total reads per sample. Sorted cells were lysed in RLT buffer and RNA was extracted with DNase-treated RNeasy Micro or Mini kits, depending on cell number. Each cell subset was processed on its own to prevent cross-contamination, while patient and healthy donor samples were processed together. The immunoSEQ multiplex PCR was used to amplify TCRB sequences from cDNA, generating 87-bp fragments that spanned the CDR3 region. Sequencing of the amplicons was done on the Illumina HiSeq platform. On the authors' methods: PCR bias was computationally corrected using synthetic template baselines, reads within Hamming distance 2 were collapsed, and singletons that could not be merged were discarded. Reads were aligned against IMGT so that V, D and J genes, CDR3 length and insertions or deletions at six rearrangement sites could be assigned. Within each subset, clonotype counts were normalized to sorted cell number, after which true diversity and Gini coefficients were computed with the tcR R package. The overlap coefficient, calculated on TCRB nucleotide sequences, was used to quantify repertoire sharing. Out-of-frame TCRB sequences from naive cells were analyzed to stand in for the pre-selection repertoire. Drawn from immuneACCESS, this table holds only the in-frame rearrangements with V and J called that TCRdb kept. Clones are partly lost; checked studies trace under half to an unresolved V gene and leave the rest unexplained. V and J calls and clone size are as listed in that table; D and trimming were resolved from the DNA. The sample table contains roughly 400,000 clones; only one count was recorded for approximately 15% of them. The ten top clones hold about 0.04% of the sample.

This clonotype was obtained from a man between 25 and 39 years old in good health. The chain links TRBV7-3 with TRBJ2-5; no D gene call is confident. What was sequenced was naive CD4+ T cells from blood. The label giving this sample's cell subset or site can be read as: true naive CD4+ T cells. Here is the DNA: TGTGCCAGCAGCCCCTCTTTGGGTGGGGAGACCCAGTACTTC. Its amino acids are CASSPSLGGETQYF.